This TCR beta chain was identified in a study of cytomegalovirus exposure and HLA in healthy donors. PCR employed 60 Vbeta and 13 Jbeta primers. Sequenced by immunoSEQ multiplex PCR; TCRdb stores in-frame clones only, minus some. The sample totals around 74,000 clones; its top ten clones hold about 4.6%. From germline, CDR1 is MNHNY and CDR2 SVGAGI (reference sequence). The germline V and J ends were trimmed by 4 bases and 3 bases, with 13 bases remaining between them. The CDR3 covers 15 residues. Sequenced input: PBMCs. The chain couples TRBV6-6 to TRBJ2-4; D is perhaps TRBD1 (5 bases). The TCR originated in a man aged 25-45 years in good health and CMV-seronegative. In DNA, the CDR3 is TGTGCCAGCAGTTCCTACGACAGCTACAAAAACATTCAGTACTTC. This translates into CASSSYDSYKNIQYF.